Listed below are T cell receptor beta chains from one sample, sequenced in a study of T cell responses to AZD1222 COVID-19 vaccine. Profiling relied on immunoSEQ multiplex PCR, and the TCRdb table lists in-frame clones only, not all of them. In the table there are 150,000 or so clones, less than 95% of which are singletons. The starting material was peripheral blood, obtained 28 days after the second AZD1222 dose. The receptors originated from an adult who received the AZD1222 COVID-19 vaccine. Each CDR3 is given with its conserved first and last residue. D genes are given only for firm matches. The listing skips clone size in some rows; elsewhere it reads once, few, many or a size class.

J: TRBJ2-1; size: .; D: .; V: TRBV3-1/TRBV3-2; DNA: TGTGCCAGCAGCCAAGATAACCCTGGATACAATGAGCAGTTCTTC; CDR3: CASSQDNPGYNEQFF
J: TRBJ1-1; size: .; D: TRBD1; V: TRBV3-1/TRBV3-2; DNA: TGTGCCAGCAGCCAAAGAAGGACAGGGGGTAACACTGAAGCTTTCTTT; CDR3: CASSQRRTGGNTEAFF
J: TRBJ2-1; size: .; D: TRBD2; V: TRBV28; DNA: TGTGCCAGCAGTTTATTTGTAGCGGGAGGTAACAATGAGCAGTTCTTC; CDR3: CASSLFVAGGNNEQFF
J: TRBJ1-2; size: .; D: TRBD1; V: TRBV11-2; DNA: TGTGCCAGCAGCTCAGAAATCAGGGGGCCGGGTGGCTACACCTTC; CDR3: CASSSEIRGPGGYTF
J: TRBJ2-3; size: .; D: .; V: TRBV30; DNA: TGTGCCTGGAGTGTAAGAGATACGCAGTATTTT; CDR3: CAWSVRDTQYF
J: TRBJ1-5; size: .; D: .; V: TRBV19; DNA: TGTGCCAGTAGTACCAGGGACCTGGGCAATCAGCCCCAGCATTTT; CDR3: CASSTRDLGNQPQHF
J: TRBJ1-2; size: once; D: .; V: TRBV2; DNA: TGTGCCACCAGTAGGTCGACCGGGGGAGATGGCTACACCTTC; CDR3: CATSRSTGGDGYTF
J: TRBJ2-7; size: .; D: TRBD1; V: TRBV6-5; DNA: TGTGCCAGCAGAAGTGGACAGGGGACCTACGAGCAGTACTTC; CDR3: CASRSGQGTYEQYF
J: TRBJ2-1; size: .; D: .; V: TRBV28; DNA: TGTGCCAGCTCCTCTTACAATGAGCAGTTCTTC; CDR3: CASSSYNEQFF
J: TRBJ2-2; size: .; D: TRBD2; V: TRBV28; DNA: TGTGCCAGCGGCTGGACGGGGGGTAATAGCGGGAGGCCCACGAAACCCCTTAACACCGGGGAGCTGTTTTTT; CDR3: CASGWTGGNSGRPTKPLNTGELFF
J: TRBJ2-1; size: .; D: TRBD2; V: TRBV5-4; DNA: TGTGCCAGCAGCTTGAGCGGGAGACTCGATGAGCAGTTCTTC; CDR3: CASSLSGRLDEQFF
J: TRBJ2-1; size: .; D: TRBD1; V: TRBV4-1; DNA: TGCGCCAGCACGAAACAGGGGGGACCCTACAATGAGCAGTTCTTC; CDR3: CASTKQGGPYNEQFF
J: TRBJ1-2; size: .; D: .; V: TRBV7-9; DNA: TGTGCCAGCAGCCCTAGTGGCAAGGCCCCCTATGGCTACACCTTC; CDR3: CASSPSGKAPYGYTF
J: TRBJ1-2; size: .; D: .; V: TRBV10-1; DNA: TGCGCCAGCAGTGAGACTACTTCAGGGGTCGGCTACACCTTC; CDR3: CASSETTSGVGYTF
J: TRBJ2-5; size: .; D: TRBD1; V: TRBV6-5; DNA: TGTGCCAGCAGATATGATGGGACAGGAGAGACCCAGTACTTC; CDR3: CASRYDGTGETQYF
J: TRBJ1-1; size: .; D: TRBD1; V: TRBV28; DNA: TGTGCCAGCAGTTTCTCAGGGGGGGCCAGGGATAGTGAAGCTTTCTTT; CDR3: CASSFSGGARDSEAFF
J: TRBJ2-1; size: once; D: .; V: TRBV6-5; DNA: TGTGCCAGCAGTTACTCTCCGACCACAAATGAGCAGTTCTTC; CDR3: CASSYSPTTNEQFF
J: TRBJ1-2; size: .; D: .; V: TRBV3-1/TRBV3-2; DNA: TGTGCCAGCAGACAGGGTATTGATGGCTACACCTTC; CDR3: CASRQGIDGYTF
J: TRBJ2-5; size: .; D: TRBD2; V: TRBV7-2; DNA: TGTGCCAGCAGCCGCGGGGGGGCCTCGGAGACCCAGTACTTC; CDR3: CASSRGGASETQYF
J: TRBJ2-2; size: .; D: .; V: TRBV28; DNA: TGTGCCAGCGTCATGGGGGCGAACACCGGGGAGCTGTTTTTT; CDR3: CASVMGANTGELFF
J: TRBJ2-3; size: .; D: TRBD1; V: TRBV5-5; DNA: TGTGCCAGCACATTATTGGGGACAGGGGATACGCAGTATTTT; CDR3: CASTLLGTGDTQYF
J: TRBJ1-4; size: .; D: .; V: TRBV25-1; DNA: TGTGCCAGCAGCCGGGACACCTTGAAACTGTTTTTT; CDR3: CASSRDTLKLFF
J: TRBJ2-7; size: .; D: .; V: TRBV9; DNA: TGTGCCAGCAGCTCACGAGGGTCGGGTCCCTACGAGCAGTACTTC; CDR3: CASSSRGSGPYEQYF
J: TRBJ2-2; size: .; D: .; V: TRBV30; DNA: TGTGCCTGGAGTGCCCGGGGGTACACCGGGGAGCTGTTTTTT; CDR3: CAWSARGYTGELFF
J: TRBJ1-2; size: .; D: .; V: TRBV20-1; DNA: TGCAGTGCTAGTGGACCCGGGGCCGTCCCCGGAAATAACTATGGCTACACCTTC; CDR3: CSASGPGAVPGNNYGYTF
J: TRBJ1-5; size: .; D: .; V: TRBV28; DNA: TGTGCCAGCAGTGGACAGTTTAATCAGCCCCAGCATTTT; CDR3: CASSGQFNQPQHF
J: TRBJ2-2; size: .; D: TRBD2; V: TRBV28; DNA: TGTGCCACGGTAGCGGGAGGGCCGGGCACCGGGGAGCTGTTTTTT; CDR3: CATVAGGPGTGELFF
J: TRBJ2-7; size: .; D: .; V: TRBV28; DNA: TGTGCCAGCAGGGGGCAGGGAGCCTACGAGCAGTACTTC; CDR3: CASRGQGAYEQYF
J: TRBJ1-5; size: few; D: .; V: TRBV2; DNA: TGTGCCAGCAGTGAAATCGGCCGGAGCAATCAGCCCCAGCATTTT; CDR3: CASSEIGRSNQPQHF
J: TRBJ1-5; size: .; D: .; V: TRBV2; DNA: TGTGCCAGCAGTGTCCCAGGGCGGGCTCAGCCCCAGCATTTT; CDR3: CASSVPGRAQPQHF
J: TRBJ2-7; size: .; D: .; V: TRBV29-1; DNA: TGCAGCGTTGAAAGGGACAACTACGAGCAGTACTTC; CDR3: CSVERDNYEQYF
J: TRBJ1-6; size: .; D: .; V: TRBV2; DNA: TGTGCCAGCAATAAGGAGGGATCACCCCTCCACTTT; CDR3: CASNKEGSPLHF
J: TRBJ2-7; size: .; D: TRBD1; V: TRBV19; DNA: TGTGCCAGTAGCCAAAACGGACAGGGCGGCGAGCAGTACTTC; CDR3: CASSQNGQGGEQYF
J: TRBJ2-3; size: .; D: TRBD2; V: TRBV5-8; DNA: TGTGCCAGCAGCCCCGGACTAGACCTGAGCACAGATACGCAGTATTTT; CDR3: CASSPGLDLSTDTQYF
J: TRBJ2-3; size: .; D: TRBD2; V: TRBV14; DNA: TGTGCCAGCAGCCAGGGACTAGCGGGGGGGCCTGGAACGCAGTATTTT; CDR3: CASSQGLAGGPGTQYF
J: TRBJ1-5; size: .; D: .; V: TRBV7-2; DNA: TGTGCCAGCAGCTTACGCAATAGCAATCAGCCCCAGCATTTT; CDR3: CASSLRNSNQPQHF
J: TRBJ2-1; size: once; D: .; V: TRBV19; DNA: TGTGCCAGTAGTATCCCGGGTAGCCCAACCTCCCTCAATGAGCAGTTCTTC; CDR3: CASSIPGSPTSLNEQFF
J: TRBJ2-3; size: few; D: TRBD1; V: TRBV3-1/TRBV3-2; DNA: TGTGCCAGCAGCCAAGCCGGGACAGGGGGGGGGAAGCGGAGTGATACGCAGTATTTT; CDR3: CASSQAGTGGGKRSDTQYF
J: TRBJ2-3; size: .; D: TRBD2; V: TRBV9; DNA: TGTGCCAGCAGCCCCCAGGCTAGCGGGAGAAGCACAGATACGCAGTATTTT; CDR3: CASSPQASGRSTDTQYF
J: TRBJ1-2; size: .; D: .; V: TRBV7-9; DNA: TGTGCCAGCAGCTTAGACTATGGCTACACCTTC; CDR3: CASSLDYGYTF
J: TRBJ2-3; size: .; D: .; V: TRBV5-1; DNA: TGCGCCAGCAGCCCATCTAGCGACATAACCCTAGATACGCAGTATTTT; CDR3: CASSPSSDITLDTQYF
J: TRBJ2-2; size: .; D: .; V: TRBV30; DNA: TGTGCCTGGTCTTTGTGGGGGGCGAACACCGGGGAGCTGTTTTTT; CDR3: CAWSLWGANTGELFF